This TCR beta chain is drawn from a study of blood T cell repertoires in COVID-19. J gave up 2 bases and V 2 bases, and 3 bases lay outside the gene matches. Germline-derived CDR1 and CDR2 are SGHNT and YYREEE (reference sequence). The CDR3 spans 15 residues. Assay used: immunoSEQ multiplex PCR; TCRdb lists only in-frame clones, some missing. The profile shows approximately 240,000 clones, nearly 85% of them singletons. The receptor was isolated from a human donor in a cohort sampled during active COVID-19. The genes are TRBV5-4 and TRBJ2-5; 10 bases align to TRBD2. Material for sequencing was peripheral blood. The DNA for the CDR3 is TGTGCCAGCAGCTTTAGAGCGGGGGGGCAAGAGACCCAGTACTTC. Encoded protein: CASSFRAGGQETQYF.